These T cell receptor beta chains were read from a single sample in a study of shared clonotypes between healthy human individuals. Clones were sequenced by immunoSEQ multiplex PCR, and TCRdb holds only the in-frame ones, with some missing. This table holds approximately 240,000 clones, under 80% found once. The sequencing input was memory CD4+ T cells sorted from blood. Every receptor here comes from a young man in good health. The CDR3 runs from the conserved cysteine through the conserved F or W. The D gene is left open where the match is weak. Clone size, where shown, is once, few, many, or a class for clones that have expanded.

>TRBV5-4|-|TRBJ2-2|-
CASSLGRTGELFF
TGTGCCAGCAGCTTGGGGCGGACCGGGGAGCTGTTTTTT
>TRBV28|-|TRBJ1-1|-
CASSAYRRDAEAFF
TGTGCCAGCAGTGCATATAGGAGAGACGCTGAAGCTTTCTTT
>TRBV6-1|TRBD1|TRBJ1-4|once
CASSFGQGNEKLFF
TGTGCCAGCAGTTTCGGACAGGGGAACGAAAAACTGTTTTTT
>TRBV28|TRBD2|TRBJ2-7|-
CASSLLAGGEQYF
TGTGCCAGCAGCCTTCTGGCGGGGGGCGAGCAGTACTTC
>TRBV11-2|-|TRBJ2-2|-
CASSSERTGELFF
TGTGCCAGCAGTAGTGAGAGGACCGGGGAGCTGTTTTTT
>TRBV27|TRBD1|TRBJ2-2|-
CASSRRDRGNTGELFF
TGTGCCAGCAGTCGACGGGACAGGGGGAACACCGGGGAGCTGTTTTTT
>TRBV10-2|-|TRBJ2-1|many
CASSDAYGGGYNEQFF
TGCGCCAGCAGTGATGCCTATGGCGGAGGTTACAATGAGCAGTTCTTC
>TRBV7-3|TRBD1|TRBJ2-5|-
CASSLTLDREETQYF
TGTGCCAGCAGCTTAACCCTGGACAGGGAAGAGACCCAGTACTTC
>TRBV10-3|-|TRBJ1-1|-
CAISEGRLNTEAFF
TGTGCCATCAGTGAGGGACGGTTGAACACTGAAGCTTTCTTT
>TRBV30|TRBD2|TRBJ2-5|once
CAWNLAGAETQYF
TGTGCCTGGAATCTAGCGGGAGCGGAGACCCAGTACTTC
>TRBV4-1|TRBD2|TRBJ2-5|-
CASLRGGGEETQYF
TGCGCCTCCTTGCGGGGGGGCGGCGAAGAGACCCAGTACTTC
>TRBV7-6|TRBD2|TRBJ2-7|few
CASSPRSGVTYEQYF
TGTGCCAGCAGCCCCCGGAGCGGGGTCACCTACGAGCAGTACTTC